This TCR beta chain stems from a study of Ad26.COV2.S vaccination and SARS-CoV-2 variants. Study observations and caveats: There was reportedly substantial breadth in spike-specific CD8+ and CD4+ T cell responses after vaccination.

TCRdb keeps only in-frame clones here, not all; method: immunoSEQ multiplex PCR. The sample includes around 450,000 clones, approximately 90% of them seen just once. Treatment reported: about 20 received Ad26.COV2.S at low or high dose, single or two shots; about 5 received placebo; per-sample allocation not given. Samples analyzed were those drawn on day 63 after the first vaccine or placebo injection. It was an adult aged 18-55 years in Boston who was the donor. Participants' vaccine, an Ad26 vector, delivered Wuhan-strain SARS-CoV-2 spike. Concerning this clone itself: Its specificity is not known.

V shed 7 bases and J shed 6 bases, with 9 bases lying between them. There are 11 residues in the CDR3. Germline CDR1 is ENHRY and CDR2 is SYGVKD. Specimen: peripheral blood, collected in a trial of Ad26.COV2.S vaccine versus placebo. J is TRBJ1-1 and V is TRBV10-3; D perhaps matches TRBD1 (5 bases). The source is a person aged 18-60 years who received the Ad26.COV2.S COVID-19 vaccine or a placebo. In DNA form, the CDR3 reads TGTGCCATCAAGGGGTATTCTGAAGCTTTCTTT. It is translated as CAIKGYSEAFF.